This TCR beta chain derives from a study of shared clonotypes between healthy human individuals. The data were produced by immunoSEQ multiplex PCR, yet TCRdb's version contains in-frame clones alone and is incomplete. This sample has hundreds of thousands of clones, with about two thirds found just once. The CDR3 has 16 residues. Germline CDR1 and CDR2: KGHSH and LQKENI. V lost 6 bases to trimming and J lost 8 bases, with 25 bases between them. The rearrangement uses TRBV18 and TRBJ1-2; no clear D. This sequence originates from a young woman in good health. Specimen: memory CD4+ T cells sorted from blood. Subset specified: CD45RA-negative fraction. This chain's CDR3 is CASSQAHGEGPAGYTF. The CDR3, as DNA: TGTGCCAGCTCTCAAGCCCACGGGGAAGGCCCGGCGGGCTACACCTTC.